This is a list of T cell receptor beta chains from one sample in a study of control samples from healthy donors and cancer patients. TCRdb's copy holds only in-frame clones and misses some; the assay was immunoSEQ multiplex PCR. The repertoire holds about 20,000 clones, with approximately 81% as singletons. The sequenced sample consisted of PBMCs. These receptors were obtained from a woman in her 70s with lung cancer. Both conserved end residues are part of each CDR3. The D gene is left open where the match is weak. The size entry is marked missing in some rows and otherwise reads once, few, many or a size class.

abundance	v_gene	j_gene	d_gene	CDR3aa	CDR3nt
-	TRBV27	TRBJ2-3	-	CASSYRPSPTDTQYF	TGTGCCAGCAGTTATAGGCCTTCCCCCACAGATACGCAGTATTTT
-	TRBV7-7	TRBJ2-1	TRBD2	CASSPPPTSDSYNEQFF	TGTGCCAGCAGCCCGCCCCCTACTAGCGACTCCTACAATGAGCAGTTCTTC
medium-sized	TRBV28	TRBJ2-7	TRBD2	CASSDSGSTYEQYF	TGTGCCAGCAGCGACAGCGGGAGTACCTACGAGCAGTACTTC
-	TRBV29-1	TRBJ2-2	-	CSAGVPPGELFF	TGCAGCGCTGGAGTTCCCCCCGGGGAGCTGTTTTTT
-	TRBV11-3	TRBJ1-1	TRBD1	CASSLADRGDTEAFF	TGTGCCAGCAGCTTAGCCGACAGGGGCGACACTGAAGCTTTCTTT
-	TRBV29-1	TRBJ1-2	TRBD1	CSVDGQGAKGYTF	TGCAGCGTTGATGGACAGGGGGCTAAGGGCTACACCTTC
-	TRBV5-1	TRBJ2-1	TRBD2	CASSPYGLADNEQFF	TGCGCCAGCAGCCCATACGGACTAGCGGACAATGAGCAGTTCTTC
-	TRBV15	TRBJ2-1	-	CATSRDRGIGNEQFF	TGTGCCACCAGCAGAGATCGTGGGATAGGCAATGAGCAGTTCTTC
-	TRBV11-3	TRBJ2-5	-	CASSLGGGILETQYF	TGTGCCAGCAGCTTAGGAGGGGGAATCCTAGAGACCCAGTACTTC
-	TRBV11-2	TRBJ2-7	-	CASKGAWSSYEQYF	TGTGCCAGCAAGGGCGCGTGGAGCTCCTACGAGCAGTACTTC
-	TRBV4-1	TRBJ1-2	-	CASSQEEGNYGYTF	TGCGCCAGCAGCCAAGAGGAGGGGAACTATGGCTACACCTTC
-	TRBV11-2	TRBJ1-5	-	CASSSTDGDQPQHF	TGTGCCAGCAGCTCCACGGACGGCGATCAGCCCCAGCATTTT
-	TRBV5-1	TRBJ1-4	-	CASSFEGLEKLFF	TGCGCCAGCAGCTTCGAAGGCCTGGAAAAACTGTTTTTT
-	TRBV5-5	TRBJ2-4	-	CASSPGETVIQYF	TGTGCCAGCAGCCCGGGAGAGACGGTCATTCAGTACTTC
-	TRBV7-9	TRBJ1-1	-	CASSEGRGRGNTEAFF	TGTGCCAGCAGCGAGGGCAGGGGCAGGGGGAACACTGAAGCTTTCTTT